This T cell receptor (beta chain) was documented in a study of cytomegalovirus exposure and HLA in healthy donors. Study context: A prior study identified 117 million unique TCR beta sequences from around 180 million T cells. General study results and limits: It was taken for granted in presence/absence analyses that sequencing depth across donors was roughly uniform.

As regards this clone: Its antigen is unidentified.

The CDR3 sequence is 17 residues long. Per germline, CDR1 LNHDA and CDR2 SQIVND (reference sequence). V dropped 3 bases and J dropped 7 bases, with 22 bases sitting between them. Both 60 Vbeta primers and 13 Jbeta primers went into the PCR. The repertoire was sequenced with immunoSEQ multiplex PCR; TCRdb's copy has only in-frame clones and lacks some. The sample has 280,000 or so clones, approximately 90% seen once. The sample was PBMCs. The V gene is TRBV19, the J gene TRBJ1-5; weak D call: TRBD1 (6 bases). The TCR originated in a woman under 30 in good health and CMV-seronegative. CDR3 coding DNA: TGTGCCAGTAGTATGATCATAGGGACAAGGACTGAGCAGCCCCAGCATTTT. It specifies CASSMIIGTRTEQPQHF.